Presented here are 27 T cell receptor beta chains from one specimen sequenced in a study of blood T cell repertoires in COVID-19. This table comes from immunoSEQ multiplex PCR, and its TCRdb copy is limited to in-frame clones, with some not included. The profile covers 300,000 to 400,000 clones, with approximately 88% appearing a single time and approximately 1% taken by the ten largest. Sample: PBMCs or T cells enriched from blood (not recorded which). The receptors were gathered from a young woman with acute COVID-19.

This clone was observed a single time. The chain is built from TRBV5-1 and TRBJ2-7; D call uncertain. Trimming removed 0 bases at V and 0 bases at J, with 7 bases between. This CDR3 has 14 residues. In germline, CDR1 is SGHRS, CDR2 YFSETQ. The CDR3 loop reads CASSLGVSSYEQYF. In nucleotides, the CDR3 is TGCGCCAGCAGCTTGGGTGTCAGCTCCTACGAGCAGTACTTC.

This chain connects TRBV27 to TRBJ1-6; 9 positions match TRBD1. This CDR3 contains 15 residues. The germline V gene encodes CDR1 MNHEY and CDR2 SMNVEV (reference sequence). The V gene end was trimmed by 3 bases and the J gene end by 7 bases; junction bases not matched to a gene: 4. CDR3 nucleotides: TGTGCCAGCAGTTTCCAAGACAGGGGGAATTCACCCCTCCACTTT. This codes for CASSFQDRGNSPLHF.

The rearrangement joins TRBV2 to TRBJ2-7, with a tentative D call TRBD1 (6 bases). This CDR3 has 13 amino acids. Germline V gene data show CDR1 as SNHLY and CDR2 as FYNNEI. The V and J ends lost 6 bases and 4 bases respectively, with 13 bases between them. The CDR3 is CASSRLTGYEQYF. As DNA, the CDR3 is TGTGCCAGCAGCCGGTTGACAGGATACGAGCAGTACTTC. Drawing the rest from reference TRBV2 and TRBJ2-7, the complete variable domain is EPEVTQTPSHQVTQMGQEVILRCVPISNHLYFYWYRQILGQKVEFLVSFYNNEISEKSEIFDDQFSVERPDGSNFTLKIRSTKLEDSAMYFCASSRLTGYEQYFGPGTRLTVT.

The CDR3 spells CASSPTHRGVGETQYF. The CDR3 DNA reads TGTGCCAGCAGCCCCACCCATCGGGGGGTTGGGGAGACCCAGTACTTC. The chain has TRBV9 and TRBJ2-5, with 7 bases matching TRBD2. Germline trimming cut 4 bases from V and 5 bases from J; bases unmatched to any gene: 14. Germline lookup yields CDR1 SGDLS and CDR2 YYNGEE. The CDR3 has 16 residues.

This chain links TRBV11-2 with TRBJ2-7, with 7 positions matching TRBD1. The junction had 7 bases not matched to a gene; V was cut back by 2 bases and J by 3 bases. Germline CDR1 reads SGHAT; CDR2 reads FQNNGV. The CDR3 runs 15 residues. In DNA form, the CDR3 reads TGTGCCAGCAGCTTATTTCCGGGACAGAACTACGAGCAGTACTTC. Translation gives CASSLFPGQNYEQYF.

The chain uses TRBV7-3 and TRBJ2-6; TRBD2 is a possible D gene (7 bases). V was pared by 5 bases and J by 2 bases, with 16 bases between. The CDR3 runs to 17 residues. CDR1 and CDR2 (germline): SGHTA, FQGTGA. CDR3 amino acids: CASSHRGGAAGANVLTF. The CDR3 DNA is TGTGCCAGCAGCCACCGTGGGGGGGCAGCTGGGGCCAACGTCCTGACTTTC.

This clone appeared once. The chain links TRBV2 to TRBJ1-3; 7 bases line up with TRBD1. The CDR3 totals 16 residues. Germline CDR1 and CDR2: SNHLY and FYNNEI. J was trimmed by 3 bases and V by 4 bases; bases with no gene match: 9. CDR3 coding DNA: TGTGCCAGCAGTGCAGCCGGACAGGTTAATGGAAACACCATATATTTT. Translated: CASSAAGQVNGNTIYF.

This chain connects TRBV21-1 to TRBJ1-4. TRBV21-1 is a recognized pseudogene. The CDR3 has 15 amino acids. CDR3 sequence: CASSKYMGGKEKLFF. CDR3 sequence (DNA): TGTGCCAGCAGCAAATATATGGGAGGTAAGGAAAAACTGTTTTTT.

The rearrangement links TRBV19 to TRBJ1-2; no clear D. V shed 5 bases and J shed 2 bases, with 6 bases lying between them. This CDR3 contains 12 residues. Per germline, CDR1 LNHDA and CDR2 SQIVND (reference sequence). CDR3 nucleotides: TGTGCCAGTAGTCGGTTAAACTATGGCTACACCTTC. Its protein is CASSRLNYGYTF. Filled out from reference TRBV19 and TRBJ1-2, the complete variable domain reads DGGITQSPKYLFRKEGQNVTLSCEQNLNHDAMYWYRQDPGQGLRLIYYSQIVNDFQKGDIAEGYSVSREKKESFPLTVTSAQKNPTAFYLCASSRLNYGYTFGSGTRLTVV.

The chain uses TRBV5-1 and TRBJ1-4, with a weak D call TRBD1 (6 bases). CDR1 is SGHRS, CDR2 YFSETQ, per germline. The germline V and J ends were trimmed by 2 bases and 4 bases, with 24 bases remaining between them. The CDR3 has 19 residues. CDR3 sequence (DNA): TGCGCCAGCAGCTTTGTTGCAGGGACACACCGGGCCTTTAATGAAAAACTGTTTTTT. It specifies CASSFVAGTHRAFNEKLFF.

The chain employs TRBV5-6 and TRBJ2-4; TRBD1 agrees at 7 bases. The ends lost 0 bases at V and 7 bases at J; junction bases unmatched: 4. This CDR3 region has 14 residues. Germline V gene data show CDR1 as SGHDT and CDR2 as YYEEEE. In DNA, the CDR3 is TGTGCCAGCAGCTTGGGGACAGGTAGGAACATTCAGTACTTC. Its translation is CASSLGTGRNIQYF.

The rearrangement links TRBV28 to TRBJ1-2; perhaps TRBD1 as D (5 bases). Looked up from germline, CDR1 is MDHEN and CDR2 is SYDVKM. This CDR3 is 11 amino acids long. V lost 6 bases, J lost 8 bases, and 10 bases lay in between. CDR3 nucleotides: TGTGCCAGCAGCCTGGGGGGAGGCTACACCTTC. Amino acid sequence: CASSLGGGYTF.

The chain joins TRBV7-2 to TRBJ1-5; maybe TRBD1 (5 bases). The CDR3 has 14 residues. Trimming shortened V by 4 bases and J by 9 bases, and 16 bases separated the two germline ends. CDR1 is SGHTA and CDR2 is FQGNSA in the germline V gene. CDR3 sequence: CASSSLAGPPPQHF. DNA of the CDR3: TGTGCCAGCAGCTCACTCGCGGGACCTCCGCCCCAGCATTTT.

The gene calls are TRBV5-4 and TRBJ2-3; D is perhaps TRBD1 (5 bases). This CDR3 has 14 amino acids. Germline V gives CDR1 SGHNT, CDR2 YYREEE (reference sequence). V shed 1 base and J shed 6 bases, with 12 bases lying between them. For the CDR3, the DNA is TGTGCCAGCAGCTTGTTAGGGGTTCAGGATACGCAGTATTTT. Amino acids: CASSLLGVQDTQYF.

The genes are TRBV6-1 and TRBJ2-7; 8 bases match TRBD1. Germline V gene data show CDR1 as MNHNS and CDR2 as SASEGT. This CDR3 spans 13 amino acids. Trimming cost V 3 bases and J 9 bases; bases outside gene matches: 7. The CDR3 bases are TGTGCCAGCAGTGAGGGACAGGTCGGGGGGCAGTACTTC. Amino acids: CASSEGQVGGQYF.

The rearrangement links TRBV6-1 to TRBJ1-3, with TRBD1 as a possible D gene (5 bases). CDR3 size: 15 residues. CDR1 is MNHNS and CDR2 is SASEGT in the germline V gene. V was trimmed by 1 base and J by 2 bases, leaving 9 bases between them. CDR3 region: CASSEEWGAGNTIYF. Here the CDR3 DNA reads TGTGCCAGCAGTGAAGAGTGGGGGGCTGGAAACACCATATATTTT.

This rearrangement joins TRBV3-1 (or the pseudogene TRBV3-2) to TRBJ1-3; perhaps TRBD1 as D (5 bases). V was pared by 3 bases and J by 4 bases, with 16 bases between. Per germline, CDR1 LGHDT and CDR2 YNNKEL (reference sequence). There are 16 residues in the CDR3. The CDR3 is CASSHLIRDSGNTIYF. DNA for the CDR3: TGTGCCAGCAGCCATCTCATCCGGGACTCAGGAAACACCATATATTTT.

The rearrangement links TRBV7-2 to TRBJ2-7; D unresolved. Trimming removed 5 bases from V and 0 bases from J, with 8 bases in between. Germline V CDR1 and CDR2: SGHTA, FQGNSA. The CDR3 runs to 13 residues. The CDR3: CASSHRVSYEQYF. In nucleotides, the CDR3 is TGTGCCAGCAGCCACCGGGTCTCCTACGAGCAGTACTTC.

To note about this clone: The same CDR3 also results from other DNA sequences found in this sample. V is TRBV7-2 and J is TRBJ2-1; TRBD2 might be the D (5 bases). Germline values: CDR1 SGHTA, CDR2 FQGNSA. Trimming left V 5 bases short and J 3 bases short, with 14 bases between. This CDR3 has 15 amino acids. CDR3 sequence (DNA): TGTGCCAGCAGCCTCTCGGCGGGCGTCTACAATGAGCAGTTCTTC. It translates to CASSLSAGVYNEQFF.

V gene TRBV7-2 combines with J gene TRBJ1-6; 7 bases map to TRBD1. V lost 5 bases, J lost 5 bases, and 9 bases stayed unmatched. CDR1 is SGHTA, CDR2 FQGNSA, per germline. The CDR3 loop spans 16 amino acids. CDR3: CASSLRTGANNSPLHF. The CDR3 coding sequence is TGTGCCAGCAGCCTCCGGACAGGAGCCAATAATTCACCCCTCCACTTT.

This clone came up once. The chain is built from TRBV2 and TRBJ2-2, with TRBD1 matching 10 bases. Trimming removed 7 bases from V and 4 bases from J; junction bases left unmatched: 6. CDR1 and CDR2 from the germline V gene are SNHLY and FYNNEI. CDR3 length equals 15 residues. The CDR3 spells CASKDRGRGTGELFF. The CDR3 bases are TGTGCCAGCAAAGACAGGGGGCGAGGCACCGGGGAGCTGTTTTTT.

This chain links TRBV5-1 with TRBJ2-1, with D uncertain. V lost 5 bases to trimming and J lost 5 bases, with 5 bases between them. This CDR3 has 11 residues. Germline V gene data show CDR1 as SGHRS and CDR2 as YFSETQ. The CDR3 here is CASRLNNEQFF. The CDR3 DNA is TGCGCCAGCAGGTTAAACAATGAGCAGTTCTTC.

The CDR3 DNA follows: TGTGCCAGCTCATCTCGCGCTCCGGGACAGGGCACACAAACCCTCTACGAGCAGTACTTC. Encoded protein: CASSSRAPGQGTQTLYEQYF. The rearrangement joins TRBV18 to TRBJ2-7, with TRBD1 identical over 9 bases. Germline CDR1 is KGHSH and CDR2 is LQKENI. J was trimmed by 3 bases and V by 5 bases; bases with no gene match: 23. CDR3 size: 20 residues.

The chain has TRBV6-1 and TRBJ1-2; a weak D match, TRBD1 (6 bases). V lost 1 base to trimming and J lost 8 bases, with 17 bases between them. Per germline, CDR1 MNHNS and CDR2 SASEGT. The CDR3 covers 15 residues. The CDR3: CASSEVQRGFDGYTF. The CDR3 DNA sequence: TGTGCCAGCAGTGAAGTCCAGAGGGGGTTCGACGGCTACACCTTC.

The genes are TRBV7-6 and TRBJ2-3, with D maybe TRBD1 (5 bases). The V and J ends lost 5 bases and 2 bases respectively, with 14 bases between them. Germline CDR1 and CDR2: SGHVS and FNYEAQ. This CDR3 region has 15 residues. CDR3 amino acids: CASSTDDRLTDTQYF. The DNA of the CDR3 is TGTGCCAGCAGCACAGACGACAGACTCACAGATACGCAGTATTTT.

The J gene is TRBJ2-3, the V gene TRBV29-1, with 7 nucleotides matching TRBD1. J was trimmed by 0 bases and V by 6 bases; bases with no gene match: 12. The CDR3 has 16 residues. Per the germline V gene, CDR1 is SQVTM and CDR2 is ANQGSEA. As DNA, the CDR3 is TGCAGCGTCGTGAGGGGCCGGGACAGAAGCACAGATACGCAGTATTTT. Encoded protein: CSVVRGRDRSTDTQYF.

This sequence joins TRBV5-1 and TRBJ1-1, with 7 bases identical to TRBD1. The ends lost 2 bases at V and 11 bases at J; junction bases unmatched: 9. Germline V gene sequence: CDR1 SGHRS, CDR2 YFSETQ. The CDR3 spans 13 residues. CDR3 loop: CASSLGRGWEAFF. The CDR3 DNA reads TGCGCCAGCAGCTTAGGCAGGGGGTGGGAGGCTTTCTTT.